The TCR beta chain described here comes from a study of cytomegalovirus exposure and HLA in healthy donors. The CDR3 extends over 15 amino acids. Germline assignment: CDR1 SGDLS and CDR2 YYNGEE. The V and J ends lost 0 bases and 3 bases respectively, with 10 bases between them. Researchers ran the PCR with 60 Vbeta and 13 Jbeta primers. Measured with immunoSEQ multiplex PCR; TCRdb has only the in-frame clones, and not every one. Here the sample spans 120,000 or so clones, 75% to 85% being singletons. The chain employs TRBV9 and TRBJ1-3, with D unclear. Sequences were obtained from PBMCs. This receptor was taken from a male donor in good health and CMV-seronegative. For the CDR3, the DNA is TGTGCCAGCAGCGTAGGGAGCGGCCTTGGAAACACCATATATTTT. Translation: CASSVGSGLGNTIYF.